The 25 T cell receptor beta chains reported below all come from one sample, sequenced in a study of T-cell reconstitution after alpha-beta-depleted transplantation in children. For TCRbeta, the library was prepared with unique molecular identifiers. TCRdb reprocessed the PCR reads via MiXCR and lists one record per CDR3 protein. The sample lists under 450,000 distinct CDR3 sequences, 16% occurring once. The sample in question was PBMCs, mostly from graft donor cells, obtained 360 days after TCRalphabeta/CD19-depleted stem cell transplant. These receptors originate from a boy under two years old who had a stem cell transplant for Wiskott-Aldrich syndrome, so the T cells may come from the graft donor.

There are a few counts of this clonotype. The V call is TRBV2, the J call TRBJ2-2; 12 bases are a match to TRBD2. The ends lost 5 bases at V and 7 bases at J; junction bases unmatched: 11. Germline CDR1 reads SNHLY; CDR2 reads FYNNEI. The CDR3 extends over 17 amino acids. CDR3 nucleotides: TGTGCCAGCAGTCCCCTAGCGGGAGGGCCCACGATCGGGGAGCTGTTTTTT. This translates into CASSPLAGGPTIGELFF.

The sample holds many counts of this clonotype. The chain carries TRBV10-3 and TRBJ2-1, with 8 bases matching TRBD1. This CDR3 has 16 amino acids. J lost 3 bases, V lost 8 bases, and 12 bases had no gene match. Germline V gene sequence: CDR1 ENHRY, CDR2 SYGVKD. CDR3 sequence (DNA): TGTGCCATCGGCTTCCAGACAGGGGAATACTACAATGAGCAGTTCTTC. Amino acids: CAIGFQTGEYYNEQFF.

This clonotype came up many times. The chain recombines TRBV4-3 with TRBJ2-1, with TRBD2 matching over 15 bases. This CDR3 comprises 15 residues. V shed 4 bases, J shed 7 bases, and the junction held 2 bases outside the gene matches. The germline V gene encodes CDR1 LGHNA and CDR2 YSLEER. As DNA, the CDR3 is TGCGCCAGCAGCCCGGGGACTAGCGGGAGGAATGAGCAGTTCTTC. Translation: CASSPGTSGRNEQFF.

In its sample, this clonotype was seen a few times. The genes are TRBV5-1 and TRBJ2-7, with 7 bases fitting TRBD1. This CDR3 is 14 amino acids long. Losses at the gene ends were 0 bases for V and 4 bases for J; bases not matched to a gene: 4. Germline CDR1 reads SGHRS; CDR2 reads YFSETQ. In nucleotides, the CDR3 is TGCGCCAGCAGCTTGGTGTCAGGGGGATACGAGCAGTACTTC. The encoded protein is CASSLVSGGYEQYF.

The chain links TRBV6-2 or TRBV6-3 to TRBJ2-5, with D possibly TRBD1 on 6 matching bases. Trimming stripped 2 bases from V and 2 bases from J, with 21 bases between. Germline V gene data show CDR1 as MNHEY and CDR2 as SVGEGT. The CDR3 is 18 residues long. In DNA, the CDR3 is TGTGCCAGCAGTTACCAGAGATCTGGGGGCCGCTTTCAAGAGACCCAGTACTTC. Protein product: CASSYQRSGGRFQETQYF.

This clonotype was seen a handful of times. The V call is TRBV7-2, the J call TRBJ2-7, with 8 bases lining up with TRBD2. Germline V CDR1 and CDR2: SGHTA, FQGNSA. This CDR3 is built from 15 residues. V gave up 5 bases and J gave up 3 bases; unmatched junction bases: 9. Written as DNA, the CDR3 is TGTGCCAGCAGCCTCGTAGGACTAGCCGACTACGAGCAGTACTTC. This sequence encodes CASSLVGLADYEQYF.

In its sample, this clonotype was seen a few times. This chain uses TRBV5-1 with TRBJ1-1, with 8 bases aligning to TRBD1. This CDR3 is built from 16 residues. The V segment lost 0 bases and the J segment 4 bases; nucleotides outside the gene matches: 8. Looked up from germline, CDR1 is SGHRS and CDR2 is YFSETQ. CDR3 residues: CASSLGARGLGTEAFF. In DNA form, the CDR3 reads TGCGCCAGCAGCTTGGGTGCCAGGGGGCTGGGCACTGAAGCTTTCTTT. The variable domain in full, completed from reference TRBV5-1 and TRBJ1-1, reads KAGVTQTPRYLIKTRGQQVTLSCSPISGHRSVSWYQQTPGQGLQFLFEYFSETQRNKGNFPGRFSGRQFSNSRSEMNVSTLELGDSALYLCASSLGARGLGTEAFFGQGTRLTVV.

In this sample, this clonotype turned up a few times. The CDR3 loop is CASSLVSLAWGTHNEQFF. The CDR3 nucleotides read TGCGCCAGCAGCTTGGTATCCTTAGCGTGGGGGACCCACAATGAGCAGTTCTTC. J is TRBJ2-1 and V is TRBV5-1; D could derive from TRBD1 or TRBD2 (5 bases each). The V gene's germline CDR1 is SGHRS and CDR2 YFSETQ. The CDR3 has 18 residues. The germline V and J ends were trimmed by 0 bases and 5 bases, with 21 bases remaining between them.

This clonotype was counted between two and nine times. The V and J genes are TRBV29-1 and TRBJ2-5; a possible D gene is TRBD1 (6 bases). The CDR3 covers 13 residues. Trimming took 6 bases from V and 2 from J, leaving 13 bases between them. Germline CDR1 reads SQVTM; CDR2 reads ANQGSEA. The CDR3 region has the DNA TGCAGCGTGTCCGGGACAACACAAGAGACCCAGTACTTC. Protein: CSVSGTTQETQYF.

A few counts support this clonotype. V and J are TRBV12-3 or TRBV12-4 and TRBJ2-2; TRBD2 matches 8 bases. The CDR3 spans 17 residues. V shed 5 bases and J 2 bases; nucleotides not matched to a gene: 10. The CDR3 DNA reads TGTGCCAGCAGTGCGAGCGGACTAGCAGGAAACACCGGGGAGCTGTTTTTT. This encodes CASSASGLAGNTGELFF.

This rearrangement joins TRBV11-2 to TRBJ2-1, with D maybe TRBD2 (7 bases). This CDR3 spans 17 amino acids. V shed 0 bases and J shed 3 bases, with 15 bases lying between them. Germline loops: CDR1 SGHAT, CDR2 FQNNGV. In nucleotides, the CDR3 is TGTGCCAGCAGCTTAGATTGGGGGGGGGGCCACTACAATGAGCAGTTCTTC. Protein sequence: CASSLDWGGGHYNEQFF.

This clonotype was counted a few times. The rearrangement joins TRBV24-1 to TRBJ2-7; weak D call: TRBD2 (5 bases). The CDR3 has 12 residues. V was pared by 4 bases and J by 7 bases, with 10 bases between. Germline V gene lookup returns CDR1 KGHDR and CDR2 SFDVKD. CDR3 in amino acids: CATSDRRGEQYF. Here the CDR3 DNA reads TGTGCCACCAGTGACCGTCGCGGGGAGCAGTACTTC.

This clonotype was seen more than once but under ten times. The chain recombines TRBV20-1 with TRBJ2-3; tentative D call: TRBD2 (6 bases). Trimming pared 5 bases from V and 0 bases from J, leaving 15 bases between. The CDR3 runs to 15 residues. In germline, CDR1 is DFQATT, CDR2 SNEGSKA (reference sequence). CDR3 bases: TGCAGTGCTGTGGGAGGAGGGGCTAGCACAGATACGCAGTATTTT. Protein: CSAVGGGASTDTQYF.

The chain uses TRBV12-3 or TRBV12-4 and TRBJ1-1; TRBD1 aligns across 9 bases. J lost 6 bases, V lost 3 bases, and 5 bases had no gene match. The CDR3 runs to 14 residues. The CDR3 is CASSLWDRAPEAFF. The CDR3 nucleotides are TGTGCCAGCAGTTTGTGGGACAGGGCCCCTGAAGCTTTCTTT.

In its sample, this clonotype was seen a few times. The chain has TRBV10-2 and TRBJ1-4; a weak D match, TRBD1 (6 bases). The CDR3 spans 13 residues. The V end was cut by 9 bases, the J end by 7 bases, with 15 bases between. Germline V lookup: CDR1 WSHSY, CDR2 SAAADI. The CDR3 nucleotides read TGCGCCAGTGGGGGCGTAATGGGTGAAAAACTGTTTTTT. Translation: CASGGVMGEKLFF.

This clonotype has more than one count but fewer than ten. V gene TRBV5-1 combines with J gene TRBJ2-7; maybe TRBD2 (6 bases). Trimming shortened V by 4 bases and J by 2 bases, and 16 bases separated the two germline ends. Germline V gives CDR1 SGHRS, CDR2 YFSETQ. The CDR3 contains 15 residues. The CDR3 sequence is CASSPRREQAYEQYF. CDR3 bases: TGCGCCAGCAGCCCGAGGAGGGAGCAGGCCTACGAGCAGTACTTC.

The rearrangement joins TRBV7-2 to TRBJ1-2; 8 bases align to TRBD1. This CDR3 spans 15 amino acids. With 1 base clipped from V and 7 bases from J, the junction kept 8 bases outside the gene matches. CDR1 and CDR2 (germline): SGHTA, FQGNSA. The CDR3 region has the DNA TGTGCCAGCAGCTTAGGCCTCCAGGGGGCCTCTGGCTACACCTTC. Translation gives CASSLGLQGASGYTF. Drawing the rest from reference TRBV7-2 and TRBJ1-2, the complete variable domain is GAGVSQSPSNKVTEKGKDVELRCDPISGHTALYWYRQSLGQGLEFLIYFQGNSAPDKSGLPSDRFSAERTGGSVSTLTIQRTQQEDSAVYLCASSLGLQGASGYTFGSGTRLTVV.

The chain has TRBV7-2 and TRBJ2-3; TRBD2 aligns across 12 bases. The CDR3 consists of 18 residues. CDR1 and CDR2 (germline): SGHTA, FQGNSA. V trimming: 0 bases; J trimming: 0 bases; junction bases outside the gene matches: 4. This CDR3 reads CASSLASGLAGSTDTQYF. The CDR3 bases are TGTGCCAGCAGCTTAGCGAGCGGACTAGCGGGGAGCACAGATACGCAGTATTTT.

The genes are TRBV28 and TRBJ2-7, with 11 bases identical to TRBD2. Trimming removed 3 bases from V and 3 bases from J; junction bases left unmatched: 4. Looked up from germline, CDR1 is MDHEN and CDR2 is SYDVKM. CDR3 length: 15 residues. CDR3 sequence: CASSFFSGRGYEQYF. The CDR3, as DNA: TGTGCCAGCAGTTTTTTTAGCGGGAGGGGCTACGAGCAGTACTTC.

This clonotype was seen a handful of times. This chain uses TRBV24-1 with TRBJ2-7; D ambiguous. The CDR3 loop spans 15 amino acids. V gave up 3 bases and J gave up 3 bases, with 14 bases separating them. Germline-derived CDR1 and CDR2 are KGHDR and SFDVKD. For the CDR3, the DNA is TGTGCCACCAGTGATGGGCCTAAGGGCATCTACGAGCAGTACTTC. Amino acids: CATSDGPKGIYEQYF.

The CDR3 nucleotides read TGCGCCAGCAGCTTGTCCCCGGGACAGAGCTCTGGGGCCAACGTCCTGACTTTC. Amino acids: CASSLSPGQSSGANVLTF. The chain joins TRBV5-1 to TRBJ2-6; 7 bases map to TRBD1. From germline, CDR1 is SGHRS and CDR2 YFSETQ. Trimming took 1 base from V and 0 from J; bases not matched to a gene: 7. The length of the CDR3 is 18 residues.

In this sample, this clonotype turned up a few times. This chain uses TRBV9 with TRBJ2-1; the match to TRBD1 covers 8 bases. Germline V gives CDR1 SGDLS, CDR2 YYNGEE. The CDR3 spans 15 residues. V was clipped by 0 bases and J by 7 bases; unmatched bases: 6. The CDR3 here is CASSVGTGSWNEQFF. The DNA for the CDR3 is TGTGCCAGCAGCGTAGGGACAGGGTCATGGAATGAGCAGTTCTTC. Full variable domain (outside the CDR3, taken from reference TRBV9 and TRBJ2-1): DSGVTQTPKHLITATGQRVTLRCSPRSGDLSVYWYQQSLDQGLQFLIQYYNGEERAKGNILERFSAQQFPDLHSELNLSSLELGDSALYFCASSVGTGSWNEQFFGPGTRLTVL.

CDR3 DNA sequence: TGCAGTGCTAGAGAAGTTGGACAGGGGCACACAGATACGCAGTATTTT. This codes for CSAREVGQGHTDTQYF. This sequence joins TRBV20-1 and TRBJ2-3; TRBD1 aligns across 9 bases. The CDR3 extends over 16 amino acids. The ends lost 0 bases at V and 2 bases at J; junction bases unmatched: 6. Germline values: CDR1 DFQATT, CDR2 SNEGSKA (reference sequence).

The chain links TRBV24-1 to TRBJ2-2, with 7 positions matching TRBD1. Germline V gene lookup returns CDR1 KGHDR and CDR2 SFDVKD. V lost 10 bases to trimming and J lost 5 bases; unmatched junction nucleotides: 6. The CDR3 spans 13 residues. CDR3 loop: CATKQGETGELFF. In DNA, the CDR3 is TGTGCCACTAAGCAGGGGGAAACCGGGGAGCTGTTTTTT.

The gene calls are TRBV21-1 and TRBJ2-7. TRBV21-1 is a known pseudogene. The CDR3 sequence is 12 residues long. CDR3 amino acids: CARTLGLYEQYF. DNA of the CDR3: TGTGCCAGAACCTTGGGGCTCTACGAGCAGTACTTC.